This TCR beta chain was profiled in a study of CD4 T cell repertoires and nickel (dated by TCRdb to 2019 to 2021). Library preparation used RT-PCR. Sequencing instrument: Illumina MiSeq. Using fastp trimming at Q25 and MiXCR clonotype assembly, TCRdb reanalyzed the public sequencing data and kept in-frame beta chains. One record per CDR3 amino acid sequence lists the most common genes and DNA. This sample's table has entries for 77 distinct CDR3 sequences. Concerning this clonotype itself: The antigen it recognizes is unknown. Base qualities are not provided; no much larger clone lies one nucleotide away.

Germline trimming: 2 bases from V, 7 bases from J; junction bases outside gene matches: 2. CDR1 and CDR2, looked up from the germline V gene, are MNHNS and SASEGT. Including cysteine and phenylalanine, the CDR3 has 13 amino acids. CDR3 DNA is the only sequence kept; it has 39 bases, read in frame from the first base. The sequence derives from a human donor in a nickel allergy study, with or without nickel allergy (not recorded which). It is not recorded whether this sample comes from one donor or several. The chain is assembled from TRBV6-1 and TRBJ1-5, with TRBD1 matching 7 junction bases. The material sequenced was CD4+ T cells from blood, not recorded whether cultured. The DNA sequence is as follows: TGTGCCAGCAGTGAACAGGGGGAACAGCCCCAGCATTTT. The translation is CASSEQGEQPQHF.